These 30 T cell receptor beta chains were all obtained from the same sample, sequenced in a study of Ad26.COV2.S vaccination and SARS-CoV-2 variants. Using immunoSEQ multiplex PCR, the repertoire was profiled, and TCRdb retains in-frame clones only, with some absent. This table has about 410,000 clones, about nine tenths appearing once. The treatment: around 19 received Ad26.COV2.S at low or high dose, single or two shots; roughly five received placebo; per-sample allocation not given. Repertoires come from day 63 after the first vaccine or placebo injection. This sample comprised peripheral blood, obtained in a trial of Ad26.COV2.S vaccine versus placebo. The receptor set was obtained from a person aged 18-65 years who received the Ad26.COV2.S COVID-19 vaccine or a placebo.

The chain employs TRBV19 and TRBJ1-3; D gene ambiguous. Germline loops: CDR1 LNHDA, CDR2 SQIVND (reference sequence). V lost 2 bases to trimming and J lost 0 bases, with 11 bases between them. This CDR3 spans 16 amino acids. DNA of the CDR3: TGTGCCAGTAGTATAACGACGGGGTCCTCTGGAAACACCATATATTTT. Its protein is CASSITTGSSGNTIYF. The full variable domain, in which reference TRBV19 and TRBJ1-3 provide the parts outside the CDR3, is DGGITQSPKYLFRKEGQNVTLSCEQNLNHDAMYWYRQDPGQGLRLIYYSQIVNDFQKGDIAEGYSVSREKKESFPLTVTSAQKNPTAFYLCASSITTGSSGNTIYFGEGSWLTVV.

The chain employs TRBV6-2 or TRBV6-3 and TRBJ2-7, with 7 bases aligning to TRBD2. The CDR3 has 13 residues. CDR1 is MNHEY, CDR2 SVGEGT, per germline. The V gene end was trimmed by 4 bases and the J gene end by 1 base; junction bases not matched to a gene: 1. For the CDR3, the DNA is TGTGCCAGCAGTTGGGGGGGTTCCTACGAGCAGTACTTC. It encodes CASSWGGSYEQYF.

The V call is TRBV6-5, the J call TRBJ2-1, with 11 positions matching TRBD2. The CDR3 has 12 residues. Germline trimming cut 6 bases from V and 15 bases from J; bases unmatched to any gene: 7. The germline V gene encodes CDR1 MNHEY and CDR2 SVGAGI. DNA of the CDR3: TGTGCCAGCAGGGAGACTAGCGGGGCCCTGTTCTTC. Protein product: CASRETSGALFF.

This clone was counted a single time. The chain recombines TRBV30 with TRBJ1-1; 7 bases are shared with TRBD1. Trimming cost V 4 bases and J 7 bases; bases outside gene matches: 6. The CDR3 spans 12 residues. Germline loops: CDR1 GTSNPN, CDR2 SVGIG (reference sequence). The CDR3 sequence: CAWNSDRDEAFF. CDR3 bases: TGTGCCTGGAACAGTGACAGGGATGAAGCTTTCTTT.

This clone has at least ten counts. CDR3 in amino acids: CASSATSTDTQYF. For the CDR3, the DNA is TGTGCCAGCAGCGCTACTAGCACAGATACGCAGTATTTT. This rearrangement joins TRBV6-4 to TRBJ2-3; D is unclear. CDR1 and CDR2 from the germline V gene are MRHNA and SNTAGT. The CDR3 runs 13 residues. The V end was cut by 6 bases, the J end by 0 bases, with 7 bases between.

The V gene is TRBV30, the J gene TRBJ1-1; D is perhaps TRBD1 (5 bases). Trimming stripped 5 bases from V and 11 bases from J, with 18 bases between. The germline V gene has CDR1 GTSNPN and CDR2 SVGIG (reference sequence). The CDR3 runs 12 residues. As DNA, the CDR3 is TGTGCCTGGCACCGAGGGGAATCTACCGCTTTCTTT. This sequence encodes CAWHRGESTAFF.

This sequence joins TRBV30 and TRBJ2-1; 8 positions match TRBD2. This CDR3 is 14 amino acids long. J was trimmed by 1 base and V by 4 bases; bases with no gene match: 3. Germline CDR1 GTSNPN, CDR2 SVGIG (reference sequence). The CDR3 bases are TGTGCCTGGACCGGGAGGGAATCCTACAATGAGCAGTTCTTC. This encodes CAWTGRESYNEQFF.

The chain is built from TRBV28 and TRBJ2-7, with TRBD2 matching 10 bases. The CDR3 loop spans 13 amino acids. Per the germline V gene, CDR1 is MDHEN and CDR2 is SYDVKM. With 7 bases clipped from V and 3 bases from J, the junction kept 3 bases outside the gene matches. CDR3 sequence (DNA): TGTGCCAGCACTAGCGGGAGAGGCTACGAGCAGTACTTC. Translated: CASTSGRGYEQYF.

The rearrangement joins TRBV5-4 to TRBJ1-6, with 10 bases fitting TRBD1. Per germline, CDR1 SGHNT and CDR2 YYREEE (reference sequence). This CDR3 is built from 17 residues. Germline trimming cut 3 bases from V and 9 bases from J; bases unmatched to any gene: 12. This CDR3 is CASSSLTLDRGTSPLHF. CDR3 sequence (DNA): TGTGCCAGCAGCTCACTCACCCTGGACAGGGGGACTTCACCCCTCCACTTT.

The CDR3 DNA reads TGTGCCAGCAGTCCAACCGTAGCGGAGAGCTCCTACAATGAGCAGTTCTTC. This gives the protein CASSPTVAESSYNEQFF. The chain is built from TRBV27 and TRBJ2-1, with a possible D match to TRBD2 (6 bases). Germline-derived CDR1 and CDR2 are MNHEY and SMNVEV (reference sequence). The V end was cut by 5 bases, the J end by 0 bases, with 17 bases between. The CDR3 totals 17 residues.

This clone was recorded only once. This rearrangement joins TRBV5-1 to TRBJ2-1; 14 bases line up with TRBD2. V dropped 4 bases and J dropped 9; count of bases not matched to a gene: 9. Germline CDR1 reads SGHRS; CDR2 reads YFSETQ. This CDR3 has 16 residues. This chain's CDR3 is CASSKGLAGEGSEQFF. As DNA, the CDR3 is TGCGCCAGCAGCAAGGGACTAGCGGGAGAAGGCAGTGAGCAGTTCTTC.

The J gene is TRBJ1-6, the V gene TRBV19; a weak D match, TRBD1 (5 bases). V was clipped by 6 bases and J by 9 bases, with 15 bases between them. CDR3 length: 14 residues. CDR1 and CDR2 from the germline V gene are LNHDA and SQIVND (reference sequence). As DNA, the CDR3 is TGTGCCAGTAGCTCGGACGGGGGAAGTTCACCCCTCCACTTT. Residues: CASSSDGGSSPLHF.

V usage is TRBV7-3 and J usage is TRBJ2-7; 11 bases are a match to TRBD2. Germline assignment: CDR1 SGHTA and CDR2 FQGTGA. This CDR3 contains 15 residues. V trimming: 3 bases; J trimming: 5 bases; junction bases outside the gene matches: 6. The CDR3 DNA is TGTGCCAGCAGCTTTGGACTAGCGGGCTATAACGAGCAGTACTTC. Translating gives CASSFGLAGYNEQYF.

In its sample, this clone was seen once. V gene TRBV29-1 combines with J gene TRBJ2-1, with 7 bases fitting TRBD2. V shed 5 bases, J shed 9 bases, and the junction held 1 base outside the gene matches. Germline V gene sequence: CDR1 SQVTM, CDR2 ANQGSEA. The CDR3 contains 10 residues. CDR3 residues: CSVQRGEQFF. For the CDR3, the DNA is TGCAGCGTTCAGCGGGGTGAGCAGTTCTTC.

This clone has just one count. The V and J genes are TRBV18 and TRBJ1-2, with D maybe TRBD1 (5 bases). The CDR3 consists of 17 residues. V gave up 3 bases and J gave up 8 bases, with 25 bases separating them. Looked up from germline, CDR1 is KGHSH and CDR2 is LQKENI. The CDR3 protein is CASSPSSAGPGGRGYTF. For the CDR3, the DNA is TGTGCCAGCTCACCCTCGAGTGCGGGGCCAGGCGGACGAGGCTACACCTTC.

CDR3 bases: TGTGCCAGCAGGTCGACGCGGGAGGGAGGTTATGAGCAGTTCTTC. Its translation is CASRSTREGGYEQFF. V usage is TRBV11-2 and J usage is TRBJ2-1, with 9 bases identical to TRBD2. Unmatched junction bases numbered 11, after V lost 6 bases and J lost 8 bases. Germline assignment: CDR1 SGHAT and CDR2 FQNNGV. The CDR3 is 15 residues long.

Here the CDR3 reads CASSLEGGGNTIYF. The CDR3 region has the DNA TGCGCCAGCAGCTTGGAGGGAGGTGGAAACACCATATATTTT. The V and J genes are TRBV5-1 and TRBJ1-3; D unclear. Trimming took off 0 bases at V and 3 bases at J, with 7 bases between the two ends. This CDR3 has 14 residues. CDR1 and CDR2 (germline): SGHRS, YFSETQ. The variable domain in full, completed from reference TRBV5-1 and TRBJ1-3, reads KAGVTQTPRYLIKTRGQQVTLSCSPISGHRSVSWYQQTPGQGLQFLFEYFSETQRNKGNFPGRFSGRQFSNSRSEMNVSTLELGDSALYLCASSLEGGGNTIYFGEGSWLTVV.

The chain couples TRBV3-1 (or the pseudogene TRBV3-2) to TRBJ2-2; D uncertain. The CDR3 has 15 residues. V lost 1 base, J lost 0 bases, and 6 bases lay in between. Germline lookup yields CDR1 LGHDT and CDR2 YNNKEL (reference sequence). CDR3 sequence (DNA): TGTGCCAGCAGCCAAGGCAAAACGAACACCGGGGAGCTGTTTTTT. Its protein product is CASSQGKTNTGELFF.

The chain uses TRBV19 and TRBJ2-7, with unresolved D. The CDR3 covers 14 residues. Looked up from germline, CDR1 is LNHDA and CDR2 is SQIVND (reference sequence). Trimming cost V 9 bases and J 4 bases, with 19 bases left between them. CDR3 sequence reads: CARTTGPKTYEQYF. CDR3 in DNA: TGTGCCAGGACCACGGGCCCCAAGACGTACGAGCAGTACTTC.

Notes on this clone: Other DNA sequences within the sample encode an identical CDR3. The rearrangement links TRBV7-3 to TRBJ1-1, with 7 bases lining up with TRBD1. The trim removed 2 bases at V and 2 bases at J, leaving 2 bases unmatched. Germline loops: CDR1 SGHTA, CDR2 FQGTGA. The CDR3 contains 14 residues. CDR3 sequence reads: CASSLGQANTEAFF. For the CDR3, the DNA is TGTGCCAGCAGCTTAGGACAGGCAAACACTGAAGCTTTCTTT.

V usage is TRBV7-8 and J usage is TRBJ1-5, with 9 positions matching TRBD1. This CDR3 comprises 14 residues. Germline loops: CDR1 SGHVS, CDR2 FQNEAQ. With 5 bases clipped from V and 7 bases from J, the junction kept 6 bases outside the gene matches. CDR3 region: CASSPTGGGQPQHF. As DNA, the CDR3 is TGTGCCAGCAGCCCGACAGGGGGAGGACAGCCCCAGCATTTT.

This chain links TRBV13 with TRBJ2-3, with TRBD2 matching over 15 bases. Germline V gene lookup returns CDR1 PRHDT and CDR2 FYEKMQ (reference sequence). There are 18 residues in the CDR3. The trim removed 3 bases at V and 3 bases at J, leaving 7 bases unmatched. CDR3 bases: TGTGCCAGCAGCTTCGGACTAGCGGGAGGGCCTGGGACAGATACGCAGTATTTT. Residues: CASSFGLAGGPGTDTQYF.

The chain links TRBV30 to TRBJ1-6; TRBD1 might be the D (5 bases). From germline, CDR1 is GTSNPN and CDR2 SVGIG (reference sequence). The CDR3 extends over 14 amino acids. Trimming stripped 0 bases from V and 6 bases from J, with 9 bases between. In DNA form, the CDR3 reads TGTGCCTGGAGTGTGGGGGGAAGTAATTCACCCCTCCACTTT. It is translated as CAWSVGGSNSPLHF.

This chain connects TRBV27 to TRBJ2-1, with TRBD2 matching 8 bases. The length of the CDR3 is 16 residues. Trimming at V came to 4 bases and at J to 3 bases, leaving 8 bases not matched to a gene. Per the germline V gene, CDR1 is MNHEY and CDR2 is SMNVEV (reference sequence). DNA for the CDR3: TGTGCCAGCAGTTCAACGGGACTAGGCATCTACAATGAGCAGTTCTTC. This encodes CASSSTGLGIYNEQFF.

This chain joins TRBV7-6 and TRBJ2-5, with D possibly matching TRBD2 (6 bases). The germline V gene has CDR1 SGHVS and CDR2 FNYEAQ. The length of the CDR3 is 16 residues. V shed 5 bases and J shed 1 base, with 17 bases lying between them. The DNA of the CDR3 is TGTGCCAGCAGCCATAGCGGAACATACCCCCAAGAGACCCAGTACTTC. Its protein is CASSHSGTYPQETQYF.

The sample holds one count of this clone. The chain joins TRBV24-1 to TRBJ1-1; D is undetermined. The V end was cut by 5 bases, the J end by 1 base, with 7 bases between. The CDR3 extends over 13 amino acids. The germline gives CDR1 KGHDR, CDR2 SFDVKD. This chain's CDR3 is CATSASPNTEAFF. In nucleotides, the CDR3 is TGTGCCACCAGTGCGTCTCCGAACACTGAAGCTTTCTTT.

The DNA for the CDR3 is TGTGTTTCAGGGGTCAACTATGGCTACACCTTC. Protein sequence: CVSGVNYGYTF. V is TRBV12-3 or TRBV12-4 and J is TRBJ1-2, with D perhaps TRBD1 (6 bases). The CDR3 is 11 residues long.

Details on this clone: The sample holds other DNA sequences that translate to the same CDR3. The rearrangement links TRBV28 to TRBJ2-7; no clear D. In germline, CDR1 is MDHEN, CDR2 SYDVKM. The CDR3 sequence is 12 residues long. The V end lost 3 bases, the J end lost 3 bases, and 6 bases lay between the germline ends. In DNA form, the CDR3 reads TGTGCCAGCAGTTTCGCAGACTACGAGCAGTACTTC. Translated, it gives CASSFADYEQYF. Full variable domain (outside the CDR3, taken from reference TRBV28 and TRBJ2-7): DVKVTQSSRYLVKRTGEKVFLECVQDMDHENMFWYRQDPGLGLRLIYFSYDVKMKEKGDIPEGYSVSREKKERFSLILESASTNQTSMYLCASSFADYEQYFGPGTRLTVT.

This sequence joins TRBV30 and TRBJ1-3, with D perhaps matching TRBD1 (6 bases). Germline CDR1 reads GTSNPN; CDR2 reads SVGIG (reference sequence). Trimming left V 3 bases short and J 0 bases short, with 12 bases between. This CDR3 comprises 15 residues. The CDR3 sequence is CAWSGMDSSGNTIYF. CDR3 coding DNA: TGTGCCTGGAGCGGAATGGACAGCTCTGGAAACACCATATATTTT.

The chain carries TRBV6-5 and TRBJ1-1, with TRBD1 matching 9 bases. In germline, CDR1 is MNHEY, CDR2 SVGAGI. Trimming at V came to 6 bases and at J to 1 base, leaving 6 bases not matched to a gene. This CDR3 comprises 15 residues. In nucleotides, the CDR3 is TGTGCCAGCAGAACAGGGGGCTCACCGAACACTGAAGCTTTCTTT. Its protein product is CASRTGGSPNTEAFF.